This paragraph reports one T cell receptor beta chain. Its target is not known. Before the COVID-19 pandemic, during about 2011-2019, CD4+ T cells were taken from unexposed donors. CD4+ T cells were isolated from the cells after 10 days of culture. This entry comes from a study of CD4 T cells in relation to SARS-CoV-2 and coronaviruses. Turning to the study itself: ViraFEST: approximately 10-day antigen culture of PBMCs, then TCR beta CDR3 sequencing.

V shed 4 bases, J shed 1 base, and the junction held 10 bases outside the gene matches. Germline loops: CDR1 SGHRS, CDR2 YFSETQ. This CDR3 is 17 amino acids long. Data came from immunoSEQ multiplex PCR; TCRdb stores just in-frame clones and leaves some out. The data contain about 20,000 clones, around 80% of them singletons. The source is a human donor in good health. This chain joins TRBV5-1 and TRBJ2-2, with 7 nucleotides matching TRBD2. The sample comprised CD4+ T cells from PBMCs, cultured in vitro. CDR3 protein: CASSRMPSGLNTGELFF. CDR3 DNA: TGCGCCAGCAGCCGTATGCCTAGCGGTCTGAACACCGGGGAGCTGTTTTTT. The complete variable domain, with remaining parts taken from reference TRBV5-1 and TRBJ2-2, reads KAGVTQTPRYLIKTRGQQVTLSCSPISGHRSVSWYQQTPGQGLQFLFEYFSETQRNKGNFPGRFSGRQFSNSRSEMNVSTLELGDSALYLCASSRMPSGLNTGELFFGEGSRLTVL.